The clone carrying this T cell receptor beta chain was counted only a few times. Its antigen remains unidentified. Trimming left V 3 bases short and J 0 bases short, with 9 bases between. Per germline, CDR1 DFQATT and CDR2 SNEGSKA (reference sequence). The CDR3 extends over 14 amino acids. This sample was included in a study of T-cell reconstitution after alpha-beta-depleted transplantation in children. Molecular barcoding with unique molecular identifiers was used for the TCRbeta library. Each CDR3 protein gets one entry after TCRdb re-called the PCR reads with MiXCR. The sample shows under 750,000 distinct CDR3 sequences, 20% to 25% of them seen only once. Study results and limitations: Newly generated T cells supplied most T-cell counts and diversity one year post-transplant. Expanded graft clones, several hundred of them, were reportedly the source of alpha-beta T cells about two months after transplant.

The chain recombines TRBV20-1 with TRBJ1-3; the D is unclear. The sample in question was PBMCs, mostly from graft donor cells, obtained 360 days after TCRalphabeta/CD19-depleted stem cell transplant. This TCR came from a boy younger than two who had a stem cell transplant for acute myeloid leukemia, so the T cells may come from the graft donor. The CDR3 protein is CSARSVDSGNTIYF. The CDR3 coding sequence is TGCAGTGCTAGGTCTGTGGACTCTGGAAACACCATATATTTT.